One sample yielded the 27 T cell receptor beta chains listed below, sequenced in a study of cytomegalovirus exposure and HLA in healthy donors. The PCR used 60 Vbeta and 13 Jbeta primers. The assay was immunoSEQ multiplex PCR, and TCRdb's table has in-frame clones only and misses some. The sample has around 120,000 clones; roughly 70% are singletons. The sequenced sample consisted of PBMCs. These receptors were taken from a woman aged 18-29 years in good health and CMV-seronegative.

This clone was seen only once. The rearrangement links TRBV5-6 to TRBJ1-3, with a weak D call TRBD1 (6 bases). The ends were cut back, 6 bases at V and 4 bases at J, with 8 bases in the middle. The CDR3 length is 12 residues. CDR1 SGHDT and CDR2 YYEEEE come from the germline V gene. CDR3 protein: CASNTGGNTIYF. The CDR3 DNA reads TGTGCCAGCAACACAGGGGGAAACACCATATATTTT.

This chain joins TRBV4-2 and TRBJ2-2; 7 nucleotides match TRBD2. The CDR3 runs 17 residues. The V gene's germline CDR1 is LGHNA and CDR2 YNFKEQ. Trimming at V came to 0 bases and at J to 6 bases, leaving 10 bases not matched to a gene. The CDR3 region has the DNA TGTGCCAGCAGCCAAGAAATCTCGGGAGGCCTTTCCGGGGAGCTGTTTTTT. It translates to CASSQEISGGLSGELFF.

The J gene is TRBJ1-3, the V gene TRBV5-6, with 8 bases matching TRBD1. J lost 0 bases, V lost 3 bases, and 5 bases had no gene match. This CDR3 contains 16 residues. In germline, CDR1 is SGHDT, CDR2 YYEEEE. The chain's CDR3 is CASSYGQGHSGNTIYF. The CDR3 DNA reads as TGTGCCAGCAGCTACGGACAGGGACACTCTGGAAACACCATATATTTT. Using reference TRBV5-6 and TRBJ1-3 for the parts outside the CDR3, the full variable domain is DAGVTQSPTHLIKTRGQQVTLRCSPKSGHDTVSWYQQALGQGPQFIFQYYEEEERQRGNFPDRFSGHQFPNYSSELNVNALLLGDSALYLCASSYGQGHSGNTIYFGEGSWLTVV.

This chain links TRBV5-5 with TRBJ2-2; D is possibly TRBD1 (5 bases). This CDR3 has 17 residues. Trimming removed 0 bases from V and 5 bases from J, with 17 bases in between. The germline V gene encodes CDR1 SGHKS and CDR2 YYEKEE (reference sequence). Here the CDR3 reads CASSLAFQGSRTGELFF. The CDR3 DNA sequence: TGTGCCAGCAGCTTGGCTTTCCAGGGTAGTAGGACCGGGGAGCTGTTTTTT.

This chain connects TRBV30 to TRBJ1-4, with 11 bases lining up with TRBD1. The CDR3 totals 14 residues. CDR1 is GTSNPN, CDR2 SVGIG, per germline (reference sequence). V lost 8 bases, J lost 6 bases, and 8 bases stayed unmatched. The DNA for the CDR3 is TGTGCCGGAGCCCCGGGACAGGGGGATGAAAAACTGTTTTTT. Translation: CAGAPGQGDEKLFF.

The chain employs TRBV6-1 and TRBJ1-2; D remains ambiguous. The V gene's germline CDR1 is MNHNS and CDR2 SASEGT. Trimming shortened V by 0 bases and J by 5 bases, and 13 bases separated the two germline ends. The CDR3 is 15 amino acids. CDR3 nucleotide sequence: TGTGCCAGCAGTGAAGCGGCGGGTGACACTTATGGCTACACCTTC. It yields the protein CASSEAAGDTYGYTF.

The rearrangement uses TRBV7-9 and TRBJ1-4; 9 nucleotides line up with TRBD1. Unmatched junction bases numbered 6, after V lost 5 bases and J lost 8 bases. The CDR3 is 14 amino acids. Germline loops: CDR1 SEHNR, CDR2 FQNEAQ (reference sequence). The CDR3 loop is CASSTDRGYEKLFF. For the CDR3, the DNA is TGTGCCAGCAGCACGGACAGGGGATACGAAAAACTGTTTTTT.

J is TRBJ1-2 and V is TRBV5-1; 7 nucleotides align to TRBD1. The CDR3 covers 14 residues. The V gene's germline CDR1 is SGHRS and CDR2 YFSETQ. Losses at the gene ends were 3 bases for V and 8 bases for J; bases not matched to a gene: 10. CDR3 residues: CASSYTGDWLGYTF. Here the CDR3 DNA reads TGCGCCAGCAGCTACACAGGGGATTGGTTGGGCTACACCTTC.

This clone was counted between two and nine times. V gene TRBV7-6 combines with J gene TRBJ2-1; TRBD1 matches 8 bases. Germline V lookup: CDR1 SGHVS, CDR2 FNYEAQ. This CDR3 is built from 12 residues. With V trimmed by 4 bases and J by 8 bases, 1 base remained unmatched. In nucleotides, the CDR3 is TGTGCCAGCAGCTCAGGGGGCGATGAGCAGTTCTTC. Residues: CASSSGGDEQFF.

The chain uses TRBV28 and TRBJ1-1; D unclear. Trimming left V 7 bases short and J 0 bases short, with 9 bases between. The CDR3 has 13 residues. Germline CDR1 MDHEN, CDR2 SYDVKM. The CDR3 coding sequence is TGTGCCAGCAAACAGCCCATGAACACTGAAGCTTTCTTT. Protein: CASKQPMNTEAFF.

The gene calls are TRBV29-1 and TRBJ2-7; unclear D gene. CDR1 SQVTM and CDR2 ANQGSEA come from the germline V gene. The V gene lost 4 bases and the J gene lost 3 bases, with 4 bases spanning the gap. The CDR3 consists of 10 residues. The CDR3 DNA reads as TGCAGCGTTGTTTACTACGAGCAGTACTTC. Translation: CSVVYYEQYF.

This clone has a single count. The same CDR3 can be traced to other DNA sequences in this sample. The DNA for the CDR3 is TGTGCCAGCAGCCCCGGGACAGGGAACACTGAAGCTTTCTTT. It is translated as CASSPGTGNTEAFF. The chain links TRBV11-3 to TRBJ1-1; 8 bases line up with TRBD1. The CDR3 consists of 14 residues. J was trimmed by 1 base and V by 5 bases; bases with no gene match: 3. In germline, CDR1 is SGHNT, CDR2 YENEEA.

The CDR3 sequence is CASITDRGLNYGYTF. The CDR3 bases are TGTGCCAGCATCACCGACAGGGGGCTTAACTATGGCTACACCTTC. V and J are TRBV28 and TRBJ1-2; 10 nucleotides line up with TRBD1. From germline, CDR1 is MDHEN and CDR2 SYDVKM. This CDR3 is 15 amino acids long. The trim removed 7 bases at V and 1 base at J, leaving 6 bases unmatched.

The sample holds a few counts of this clone. The gene calls are TRBV9 and TRBJ2-7; no definite D call. This CDR3 is built from 15 residues. Germline CDR1 SGDLS, CDR2 YYNGEE. V was cut by 4 bases and J by 2 bases, with 16 bases left in between. CDR3 DNA: TGTGCCAGCAGCCCGCGTGACGCGGCTCCCTACGAGCAGTACTTC. Protein sequence: CASSPRDAAPYEQYF.

The chain combines TRBV28 with TRBJ1-2; weak D call: TRBD1 (5 bases). Between the trimmed V and J ends, which lost 6 bases and 0 bases, there was a span of 11 bases. CDR1 is MDHEN and CDR2 is SYDVKM in the germline V gene. This CDR3 has 14 residues. CDR3 sequence: CASSPGGANYGYTF. In DNA form, the CDR3 reads TGTGCCAGCAGCCCGGGGGGGGCTAACTATGGCTACACCTTC.

This clone turned up a few times. Additional DNA sequences in this sample encode the identical CDR3. In DNA, the CDR3 is TGCGCCAGCAGCTTGGGGACAGGGGCCTACGAGCAGTACTTC. Translated, it gives CASSLGTGAYEQYF. The chain joins TRBV5-1 to TRBJ2-7, with 9 bases matching TRBD1. The CDR3 consists of 14 residues. From germline, CDR1 is SGHRS and CDR2 YFSETQ. The V gene end was trimmed by 0 bases and the J gene end by 2 bases; junction bases not matched to a gene: 0.

This clone was found a few times. The CDR3, as DNA: TGCGCCAGCAGTTTTAATTACAGGGAACCGAACACTGAAGCTTTCTTT. This codes for CASSFNYREPNTEAFF. This chain uses TRBV5-1 with TRBJ1-1, with D perhaps TRBD1 (6 bases). The CDR3 contains 16 residues. The V gene lost 5 bases and the J gene lost 1 base, with 18 bases spanning the gap. Germline CDR1 and CDR2: SGHRS and YFSETQ.

To note about this clone: Germline is not matched at one junction end, which may reflect a read error. The chain uses TRBV7-7 and TRBJ1-1, with TRBD1 matching 9 bases. This CDR3 comprises 16 residues. Germline assignment: CDR1 SSHAT and CDR2 FNYEAQ (reference sequence). The chain's CDR3 is CASTPRGQGMNTEAFF. The CDR3 region has the DNA TGTGCTAGCACCCCGCGGGGACAGGGAATGAACACTGAAGCTTTCTTT.

The genes are TRBV6-1 and TRBJ2-1; 11 bases are a match to TRBD2. The CDR3 is 17 amino acids. Germline V gives CDR1 MNHNS, CDR2 SASEGT. The trim removed 4 bases at V and 10 bases at J, leaving 15 bases unmatched. This CDR3 is CASSGSTSGAPGREQFF. The CDR3 nucleotides are TGTGCCAGCAGTGGGTCGACTAGCGGGGCCCCTGGGCGAGAGCAGTTCTTC.

The V gene is TRBV5-6, the J gene TRBJ1-2, with 10 bases identical to TRBD1. Germline CDR1 reads SGHDT; CDR2 reads YYEEEE. The CDR3 covers 16 residues. J lost 7 bases, V lost 2 bases, and 11 bases had no gene match. The CDR3 DNA reads TGTGCCAGCAGCTTCAGGGGGACAGGGGTCTTCTCTGGCTACACCTTC. It encodes CASSFRGTGVFSGYTF.

The chain has TRBV30 and TRBJ1-3; tentatively, D is TRBD1 (6 bases). Germline V lookup: CDR1 GTSNPN, CDR2 SVGIG (reference sequence). Deletions cut 6 bases from V and 1 base from J, with 10 bases between. The CDR3 contains 13 residues. The CDR3 reads CACQTGSGNTIYF. The CDR3 region has the DNA TGTGCCTGCCAGACAGGTTCTGGAAACACCATATATTTT.

This clone has just a few counts. The CDR3 DNA follows: TGTGCCAGCATCCCTACGTTCACTGAAGCTTTCTTT. It encodes CASIPTFTEAFF. The chain carries TRBV2 and TRBJ1-1; D gene unclear. Germline V gene sequence: CDR1 SNHLY, CDR2 FYNNEI. The CDR3 consists of 12 residues. Trimming stripped 7 bases from V and 4 bases from J, with 10 bases between.

The chain uses TRBV5-8 and TRBJ1-4; D is uncertain. The CDR3 has 12 amino acids. The V end was cut by 2 bases, the J end by 7 bases, with 6 bases between. Per germline, CDR1 SGHTS and CDR2 YDEGEE. The CDR3 spells CASSFWSEKLFF. CDR3 sequence (DNA): TGTGCCAGCAGCTTTTGGAGTGAAAAACTGTTTTTT.

J is TRBJ2-1 and V is TRBV5-1; 10 nucleotides match TRBD2. Trimming took 5 bases from V and 8 from J; bases not matched to a gene: 13. Germline-derived CDR1 and CDR2 are SGHRS and YFSETQ. The CDR3 is 16 residues long. The DNA for the CDR3 is TGCGCCAGCAGTGAGGTCAGCGGGGGGGCCTTGGATGAGCAGTTCTTC. This sequence encodes CASSEVSGGALDEQFF.

The rearrangement uses TRBV7-8 and TRBJ1-1; D remains ambiguous. V was shortened by 4 bases and J by 4 bases, with 10 bases between the two germline ends. The CDR3 is 13 residues long. Germline CDR1 reads SGHVS; CDR2 reads FQNEAQ. The CDR3: CASSSQFITEAFF. In DNA form, the CDR3 reads TGTGCCAGCAGCTCCCAATTCATCACTGAAGCTTTCTTT. Full variable domain (rest looked up from reference TRBV7-8 and TRBJ1-1): GAGVSQSPRYKVAKRGQDVALRCDPISGHVSLFWYQQALGQGPEFLTYFQNEAQLDKSGLPSDRFFAERPEGSVSTLKIQRTQQEDSAVYLCASSSQFITEAFFGQGTRLTVV.

The chain has TRBV7-9 and TRBJ2-3; 9 nucleotides agree with TRBD2. CDR3 length: 17 amino acids. The V and J ends lost 5 bases and 2 bases, in that order; junction bases with no gene match: 11. The V gene's germline CDR1 is SEHNR and CDR2 FQNEAQ (reference sequence). The CDR3 reads CASSDPSGAGYTDTQYF. CDR3 coding DNA: TGTGCCAGCAGCGACCCTAGCGGGGCCGGCTACACAGATACGCAGTATTTT.

This chain links TRBV6-5 with TRBJ2-3, with 7 bases lining up with TRBD1. The V and J ends lost 2 bases and 1 base, in that order; junction bases with no gene match: 3. The germline V gene encodes CDR1 MNHEY and CDR2 SVGAGI. CDR3 length: 15 amino acids. CDR3 in DNA: TGTGCCAGCAGTTACGGACAGGAACGCACAGATACGCAGTATTTT. It is translated as CASSYGQERTDTQYF.